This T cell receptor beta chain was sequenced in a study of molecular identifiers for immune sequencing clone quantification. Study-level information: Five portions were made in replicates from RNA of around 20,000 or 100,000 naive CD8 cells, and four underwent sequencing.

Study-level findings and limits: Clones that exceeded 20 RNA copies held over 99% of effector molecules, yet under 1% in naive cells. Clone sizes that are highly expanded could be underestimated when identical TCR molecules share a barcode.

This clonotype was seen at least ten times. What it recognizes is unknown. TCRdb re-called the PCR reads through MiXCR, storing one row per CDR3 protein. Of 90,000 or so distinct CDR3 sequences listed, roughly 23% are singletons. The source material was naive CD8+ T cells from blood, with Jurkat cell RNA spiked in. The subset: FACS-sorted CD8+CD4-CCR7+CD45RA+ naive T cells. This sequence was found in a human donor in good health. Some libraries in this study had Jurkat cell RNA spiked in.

The CDR3 nucleotides read TGTGCTAGTGGTTTGGCCGCGGGGGCCCGCACAGATACGCAGTATTTT. Translating gives CASGLAAGARTDTQYF. The chain couples TRBV12-5 to TRBJ2-3; a weak D match, TRBD2 (7 bases). V lost 1 base and J 1 base, leaving 12 bases between the germline ends. CDR3 length equals 16 residues. Germline loops: CDR1 LGHNT, CDR2 FRNRAP.